The clone carrying this T cell receptor beta chain was found a few times. The table came from immunoSEQ multiplex PCR; TCRdb's copy has only in-frame clones and leaves some out. The sample has 800,000 to 1,200,000 clones, about 80% seen once; the top ten hold 0.52%. Trimming cost V 0 bases and J 2 bases, with 15 bases left between them. Germline CDR1 is SGDLS and CDR2 is YYNGEE. There are 16 residues in the CDR3. This specimen belongs to a study of shared clonotypes between healthy human individuals. As for the study in general: Per donor, CD8 memory used one plate, CD8 naive used two, CD4 memory used three and CD4 naive used three.

The receptor's source is a man aged 18 to 35 in good health. Some clones in this sample may be carry-over from other donors' samples. The chain couples TRBV9 to TRBJ2-7; D is possibly TRBD2 (5 bases). The sequenced sample was memory CD4+ T cells from PBMCs. Subset of the sample: CD45RA-negative fraction. The CDR3 loop reads CASSVAPASPTYEQYF. DNA of the CDR3: TGTGCCAGCAGCGTAGCTCCCGCTAGCCCTACCTACGAGCAGTACTTC.